The 7 T cell receptor beta chains listed next were all sequenced from one sample in a study of shared clonotypes between healthy human individuals. The table came from immunoSEQ multiplex PCR; TCRdb's copy has only in-frame clones and leaves some out. This sample yields about 1.5 million clones, of which 98% are seen a single time; around 0.45% belongs to the top ten. The sample consisted of naive CD4+ T cells sorted from blood. Subset noted: CD45RA+ positively selected. The source of these receptors is a man aged 30 to 45 in good health.

CDR3 region: CASSFTQNTGELFF. The CDR3 DNA follows: TGCGCCAGCAGCTTCACACAGAACACCGGGGAGCTGTTTTTT. V and J are TRBV5-1 and TRBJ2-2; the D is unclear. CDR1 and CDR2 from the germline V gene are SGHRS and YFSETQ. V was pared by 2 bases and J by 1 base, with 6 bases between. CDR3 length: 14 residues.

The chain employs TRBV5-8 and TRBJ1-5, with a tentative D call TRBD1 (5 bases). Between the trimmed V and J ends, which lost 8 bases and 4 bases, there was a span of 19 bases. The CDR3 runs 15 residues. Germline CDR1 reads SGHTS; CDR2 reads YDEGEE. The CDR3 reads CASPGRLGANQPQHF. DNA for the CDR3: TGTGCCAGTCCCGGGCGGCTCGGGGCGAATCAGCCCCAGCATTTT.

The chain uses TRBV4-3 and TRBJ2-7; the match to TRBD2 covers 10 bases. The CDR3 consists of 15 residues. The germline V gene encodes CDR1 LGHNA and CDR2 YSLEER. The V gene end was trimmed by 0 bases and the J gene end by 5 bases; junction bases not matched to a gene: 4. The DNA for the CDR3 is TGCGCCAGCAGCCAAGATCTGCTAGCGGGAGACGAGCAGTACTTC. Protein product: CASSQDLLAGDEQYF.

This clone was counted a single time. The gene calls are TRBV6-6 and TRBJ2-1; maybe TRBD1 (6 bases). V was shortened by 5 bases and J by 8 bases, with 13 bases between the two germline ends. This CDR3 comprises 13 residues. Germline V CDR1 and CDR2: MNHNY, SVGAGI (reference sequence). CDR3 protein: CASSAPRGYEQFF. DNA for the CDR3: TGTGCCAGCAGTGCCCCTAGGGGGTATGAGCAGTTCTTC.

On this clone: One end of the junction is discordant with germline, which a read error may explain. The CDR3 coding sequence is TGTGCTAGCAGCGAAAGACTAGCGGGAGGGGGTAATGAGCAGTTCTTC. It is translated as CASSERLAGGGNEQFF. The rearrangement joins TRBV7-7 to TRBJ2-1; 14 bases map to TRBD2. Looked up from germline, CDR1 is SSHAT and CDR2 is FNYEAQ (reference sequence). The CDR3 is 16 amino acids.

This chain uses TRBV10-1 with TRBJ2-1; possible D gene TRBD2, 6 bases. Germline V gene lookup returns CDR1 WNHNN and CDR2 SYGVQD (reference sequence). The germline V and J ends were trimmed by 6 bases and 7 bases, with 7 bases remaining between them. CDR3 size: 11 residues. The CDR3 DNA sequence: TGCGCCAGCAGGGAGGGAAATGAGCAGTTCTTC. Protein sequence: CASREGNEQFF.

The CDR3 here is CAWGRQGEAKNIQYF. As DNA, the CDR3 is TGTGCCTGGGGCCGGCAGGGTGAAGCCAAAAACATTCAGTACTTC. This chain links TRBV30 with TRBJ2-4; weak D call: TRBD1 (5 bases). CDR3 size: 15 residues. CDR1 is GTSNPN and CDR2 is SVGIG in the germline V gene (reference sequence). Trimming removed 5 bases from V and 0 bases from J, with 14 bases in between.